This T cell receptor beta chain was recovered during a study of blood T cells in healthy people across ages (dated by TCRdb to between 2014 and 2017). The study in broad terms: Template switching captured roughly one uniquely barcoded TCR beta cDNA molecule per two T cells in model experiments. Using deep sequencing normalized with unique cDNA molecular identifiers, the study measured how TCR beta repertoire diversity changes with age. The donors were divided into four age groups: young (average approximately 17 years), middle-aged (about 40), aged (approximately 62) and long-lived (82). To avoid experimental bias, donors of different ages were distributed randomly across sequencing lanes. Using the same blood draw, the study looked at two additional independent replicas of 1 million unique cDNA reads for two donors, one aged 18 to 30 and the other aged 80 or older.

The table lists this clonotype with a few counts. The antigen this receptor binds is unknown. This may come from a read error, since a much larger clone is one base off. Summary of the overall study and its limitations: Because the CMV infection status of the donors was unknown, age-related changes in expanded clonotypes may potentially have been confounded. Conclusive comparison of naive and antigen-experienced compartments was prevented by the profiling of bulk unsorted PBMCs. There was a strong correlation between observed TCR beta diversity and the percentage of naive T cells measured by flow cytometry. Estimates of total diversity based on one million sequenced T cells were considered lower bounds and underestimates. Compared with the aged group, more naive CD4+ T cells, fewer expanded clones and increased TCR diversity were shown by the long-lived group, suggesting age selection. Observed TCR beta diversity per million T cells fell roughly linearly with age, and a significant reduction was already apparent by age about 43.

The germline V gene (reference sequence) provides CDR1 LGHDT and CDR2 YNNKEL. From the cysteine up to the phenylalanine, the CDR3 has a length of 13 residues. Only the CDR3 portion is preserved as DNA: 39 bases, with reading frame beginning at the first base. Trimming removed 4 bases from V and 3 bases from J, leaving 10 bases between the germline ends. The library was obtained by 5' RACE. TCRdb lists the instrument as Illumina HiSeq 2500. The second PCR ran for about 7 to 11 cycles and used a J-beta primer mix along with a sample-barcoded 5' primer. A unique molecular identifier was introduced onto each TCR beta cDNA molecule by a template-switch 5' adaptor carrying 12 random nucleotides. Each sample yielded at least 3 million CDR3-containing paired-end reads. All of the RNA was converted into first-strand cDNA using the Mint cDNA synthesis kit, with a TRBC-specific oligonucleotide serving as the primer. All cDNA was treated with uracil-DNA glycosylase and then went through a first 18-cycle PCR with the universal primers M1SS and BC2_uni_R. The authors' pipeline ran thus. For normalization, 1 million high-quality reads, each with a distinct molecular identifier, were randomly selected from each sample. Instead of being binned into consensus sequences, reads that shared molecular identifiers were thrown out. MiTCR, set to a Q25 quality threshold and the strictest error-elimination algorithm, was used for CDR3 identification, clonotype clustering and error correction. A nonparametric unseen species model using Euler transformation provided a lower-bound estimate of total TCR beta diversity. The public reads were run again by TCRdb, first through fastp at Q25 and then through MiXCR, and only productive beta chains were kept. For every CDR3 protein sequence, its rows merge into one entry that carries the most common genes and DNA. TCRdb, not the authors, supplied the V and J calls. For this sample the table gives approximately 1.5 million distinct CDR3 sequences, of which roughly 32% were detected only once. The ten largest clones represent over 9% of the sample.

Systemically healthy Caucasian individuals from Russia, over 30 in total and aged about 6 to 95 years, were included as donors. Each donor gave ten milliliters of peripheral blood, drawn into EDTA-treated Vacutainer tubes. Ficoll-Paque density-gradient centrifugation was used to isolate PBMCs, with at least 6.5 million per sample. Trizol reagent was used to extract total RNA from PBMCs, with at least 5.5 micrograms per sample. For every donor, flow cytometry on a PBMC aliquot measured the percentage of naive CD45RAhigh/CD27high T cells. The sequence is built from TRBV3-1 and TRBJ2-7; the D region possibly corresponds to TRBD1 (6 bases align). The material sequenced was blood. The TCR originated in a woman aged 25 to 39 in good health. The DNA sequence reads TGTGCCAGCAGCCGACAGGTTTGCTACGAGCAGTACTTC. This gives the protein CASSRQVCYEQYF.